Each of the 20 T cell receptor beta chains below was sequenced from the same sample in a study of human T cells and chemical hapten exposure. Each cDNA molecule in the library carried unique molecular identifiers. TCRdb re-called the reads with MiXCR, one entry per CDR3 protein. The sample comprises roughly 120,000 distinct CDR3 sequences, about 7.7% of which are singletons, and roughly 1.3% rests with the top ten. Before extraction, the whole blood was not fractionated, and total RNA was taken from it. Input material: whole blood. The receptor set was obtained from a human donor in good health. Some clones in this sample may be carry-over from other donors' samples.

This clonotype was detected only a few times. This rearrangement joins TRBV12-3 or TRBV12-4 to TRBJ1-1, with D tentatively TRBD1 (5 bases). This CDR3 comprises 13 residues. Trimming removed 2 bases from V and 3 bases from J, with 7 bases in between. CDR3 sequence (DNA): TGTGCCAGCAGTTTAACCAGGGACACTGAAGCTTTCTTT. This encodes CASSLTRDTEAFF.

There are a few counts of this clonotype. The chain is built from TRBV7-8 and TRBJ1-3; 7 bases line up with TRBD1. CDR3 length: 17 residues. Germline V gene data show CDR1 as SGHVS and CDR2 as FQNEAQ. The J segment lost 0 bases and the V segment lost 2 bases, leaving 7 bases of the junction unmatched. CDR3 region: CASSLWTGHSSGNTIYF. CDR3 sequence (DNA): TGTGCCAGCAGCTTATGGACAGGTCACTCCTCTGGAAACACCATATATTTT.

This clonotype has more than one count but fewer than ten. The rearrangement uses TRBV12-3 or TRBV12-4 and TRBJ2-1, with D unresolved. CDR3 length equals 12 residues. With 5 bases removed from V and 9 bases from J, the gap between germline ends came to 11 bases. As DNA, the CDR3 is TGTGCCAGCAGTGGCGTTTTCGGTGAGCAGTTCTTC. This encodes CASSGVFGEQFF.

The table lists this clonotype with many counts. This chain's CDR3 is CASSHGPNTEAFF. DNA of the CDR3: TGTGCCAGCAGCCACGGGCCGAACACTGAAGCTTTCTTT. The rearrangement joins TRBV12-3 or TRBV12-4 to TRBJ1-1, with no clear D. This CDR3 is 13 amino acids long. The V gene lost 6 bases and the J gene lost 1 base, with 9 bases spanning the gap.

At least ten counts were recorded for this clonotype. This chain links TRBV10-3 with TRBJ2-1, with 15 bases identical to TRBD2. The V gene end was trimmed by 0 bases and the J gene end by 4 bases; junction bases not matched to a gene: 10. Germline V gene lookup returns CDR1 ENHRY and CDR2 SYGVKD. The CDR3 runs to 20 residues. The CDR3 here is CAISESRGLAGGPGYNEQFF. The CDR3 DNA reads as TGTGCCATCAGTGAGTCGAGAGGACTAGCGGGAGGGCCAGGTTACAATGAGCAGTTCTTC.

This clonotype was seen a handful of times. Here the CDR3 DNA reads TGTGCCAGCTCACCACCGGGTGGCACAGGGGGCGTGAACCCCTACAATGAGCAGTTCTTC. As protein: CASSPPGGTGGVNPYNEQFF. The V and J genes are TRBV18 and TRBJ2-1, with 9 bases aligning to TRBD1. The CDR3 covers 20 residues. The V and J ends lost 0 bases and 2 bases, in that order; junction bases with no gene match: 14. Germline assignment: CDR1 KGHSH and CDR2 LQKENI.

This clonotype was seen ten or more times. CDR3 in DNA: TGCAGTGCTAGAGACATCGACAGGTCCTACGAGCAGTACTTC. This codes for CSARDIDRSYEQYF. The rearrangement joins TRBV20-1 to TRBJ2-7; TRBD1 might be the D (6 bases). V was shortened by 0 bases and J by 1 base, with 10 bases between the two germline ends. The CDR3 spans 14 residues. Germline CDR1 is DFQATT and CDR2 is SNEGSKA (reference sequence).

This clonotype appeared a few times. The chain uses TRBV2 and TRBJ1-5; D unresolved. This CDR3 has 13 amino acids. V was shortened by 2 bases and J by 5 bases, with 7 bases between the two germline ends. Germline values: CDR1 SNHLY, CDR2 FYNNEI. The CDR3 coding sequence is TGTGCCAGCAGTGAATCGGCATATCAGCCCCAGCATTTT. This translates into CASSESAYQPQHF.

In its sample, this clonotype was seen a few times. The rearrangement joins TRBV29-1 to TRBJ2-7, with 9 nucleotides matching TRBD1. Germline V CDR1 and CDR2: SQVTM, ANQGSEA. This CDR3 is 15 amino acids long. After removal of 2 bases from V and 1 base from J, the junction contained 6 bases not matched to a gene. The CDR3 DNA reads as TGCAGCGTTGAAAGGGACAGGGAAGGGTCCTACGAGCAGTACTTC. Its protein is CSVERDREGSYEQYF.

This clonotype occurred many times. Germline and junction disagree at one end, which may indicate a read error. The chain uses TRBV4-2 and TRBJ1-5; D is undetermined. CDR1 is LGHNA, CDR2 YNFKEQ, per germline. The CDR3 extends over 18 amino acids. The CDR3 DNA follows: TGCGCCAGCAGCCAAGAGAGGAGCCTGAGAGATAGCAATCAGCCCCAGCATTTT. Translated, it gives CASSQERSLRDSNQPQHF.

This chain links TRBV10-3 with TRBJ1-4, with D possibly matching TRBD1 (6 bases). Germline loops: CDR1 ENHRY, CDR2 SYGVKD. The CDR3 consists of 16 residues. Deletions cut 4 bases from V and 3 bases from J, with 15 bases between. This CDR3 is CAISGTALAANEKLFF. CDR3 coding DNA: TGTGCCATCAGTGGGACAGCACTCGCGGCTAATGAAAAACTGTTTTTT.

In this sample, this clonotype turned up many times. The V gene is TRBV20-1, the J gene TRBJ1-6, with 8 nucleotides matching TRBD1. V lost 4 bases and J lost 7; bases outside the gene matches: 9. The CDR3 is 15 amino acids. From germline, CDR1 is DFQATT and CDR2 SNEGSKA (reference sequence). DNA of the CDR3: TGCAGTGCTACCGACAGGGGAACGGGGAATTCACCCCTCCACTTT. This translates into CSATDRGTGNSPLHF.

The V call is TRBV6-6, the J call TRBJ2-6; tentative D call: TRBD2 (5 bases). The CDR3 runs 17 residues. Germline V gene lookup returns CDR1 MNHNY and CDR2 SVGAGI (reference sequence). Trimming cost V 6 bases and J 0 bases, with 15 bases left between them. Written as DNA, the CDR3 is TGTGCCAGCAGACCGGTCATGGGGAGCTCTGGGGCCAACGTCCTGACTTTC. Amino acid sequence: CASRPVMGSSGANVLTF.

Only a few counts were recorded for this clonotype. This chain connects TRBV4-3 to TRBJ1-3; D call uncertain. Germline values: CDR1 LGHNA, CDR2 YSLEER. V lost 1 base, J lost 0 bases, and 7 bases lay in between. The CDR3 has 15 residues. The CDR3: CASSQGVRSGNTIYF. DNA for the CDR3: TGCGCCAGCAGCCAAGGCGTTCGCTCTGGAAACACCATATATTTT.

In this sample, this clonotype turned up many times. The genes are TRBV14 and TRBJ2-7; TRBD2 might be the D (6 bases). CDR3 length equals 17 residues. V was trimmed by 8 bases and J by 2 bases, leaving 25 bases between them. Looked up from germline, CDR1 is SGHDN and CDR2 is FVKESK. CDR3 region: CASRDSTAGKTAYEQYF. In DNA, the CDR3 is TGTGCCAGCCGGGACTCGACGGCCGGCAAAACGGCCTACGAGCAGTACTTC.

CDR3 region: CASRARSGNQPQHF. CDR3 bases: TGTGCCAGCAGGGCGCGGAGCGGAAATCAGCCCCAGCATTTT. V gene TRBV2 combines with J gene TRBJ1-5, with unresolved D. V shed 6 bases and J shed 4 bases, with 13 bases lying between them. The CDR3 has 14 residues. The germline V gene has CDR1 SNHLY and CDR2 FYNNEI. The full variable domain, its missing parts supplied by reference TRBV2 and TRBJ1-5, is EPEVTQTPSHQVTQMGQEVILRCVPISNHLYFYWYRQILGQKVEFLVSFYNNEISEKSEIFDDQFSVERPDGSNFTLKIRSTKLEDSAMYFCASRARSGNQPQHFGDGTRLSIL.

Notes on this clonotype: A read error is possible here, since a much larger clone lies one base away. The chain couples TRBV9 to TRBJ2-7; a weak D match, TRBD1 (5 bases). Trimming left V 0 bases short and J 3 bases short, with 10 bases between. This CDR3 region has 14 residues. Germline V gene data show CDR1 as SGDLS and CDR2 as YYNGEE. CDR3 loop: CASSVGQISYEQYF. For the CDR3, the DNA is TGTGCCAGCAGCGTAGGACAGATCAGCTACGAGCAGTACTTC.

This chain links TRBV29-1 with TRBJ2-7, with D tentatively TRBD2 (6 bases). V was clipped by 6 bases and J by 3 bases, with 15 bases between them. This CDR3 has 13 amino acids. Germline-derived CDR1 and CDR2 are SQVTM and ANQGSEA. The CDR3 bases are TGCAGCGTCGCGGGACTTACGGGCTACGAGCAGTACTTC. Translated: CSVAGLTGYEQYF.

At least ten counts were recorded for this clonotype. The rearrangement uses TRBV6-5 and TRBJ2-5; D possibly uses TRBD1 or TRBD2 (7 bases each). The CDR3 has 14 residues. V lost 2 bases to trimming and J lost 5 bases, with 12 bases between them. CDR1 and CDR2 (germline): MNHEY, SVGAGI. DNA for the CDR3: TGTGCCAGCAGTTACCGACAGGGAGGGGAGACCCAGTACTTC. Protein sequence: CASSYRQGGETQYF.

The gene calls are TRBV27 and TRBJ2-2; D might be TRBD2 (6 bases). This CDR3 contains 17 residues. The germline CDR1 and CDR2 sequences are MNHEY and SMNVEV (reference sequence). V dropped 5 bases and J dropped 1 base, with 17 bases sitting between them. The CDR3 DNA is TGTGCCAGCAGTGGGCAGGGACTGGGCCTGAACACCGGGGAGCTGTTTTTT. Translating gives CASSGQGLGLNTGELFF.